This T cell receptor (beta chain) comes out of a study of identical twins. Unique molecular identifiers were present on the cDNA, and a universal primer site came from template switching. TCRdb called the 5' RACE reads again in MiXCR, with one record for every CDR3 protein. This table holds 500,000 to 650,000 distinct CDR3 sequences, around 24% found once. The germline gives CDR1 SNHLY, CDR2 FYNNEI. This CDR3 is built from 14 residues. The V segment lost 7 bases and the J segment 7 bases; nucleotides outside the gene matches: 6. Donors uniformly comprised healthy Caucasians. Another study also made use of these data, one on yellow fever vaccine responses in identical twins.

This chain uses TRBV2 with TRBJ2-4; 11 bases line up with TRBD2. The sample was CD4+ T cells sorted from blood. This clonotype was sampled from a young woman in good health. As DNA, the CDR3 is TGTGCCAGCACCAAGACTAGCGGGATGAACATTCAGTACTTC. Its translation is CASTKTSGMNIQYF.